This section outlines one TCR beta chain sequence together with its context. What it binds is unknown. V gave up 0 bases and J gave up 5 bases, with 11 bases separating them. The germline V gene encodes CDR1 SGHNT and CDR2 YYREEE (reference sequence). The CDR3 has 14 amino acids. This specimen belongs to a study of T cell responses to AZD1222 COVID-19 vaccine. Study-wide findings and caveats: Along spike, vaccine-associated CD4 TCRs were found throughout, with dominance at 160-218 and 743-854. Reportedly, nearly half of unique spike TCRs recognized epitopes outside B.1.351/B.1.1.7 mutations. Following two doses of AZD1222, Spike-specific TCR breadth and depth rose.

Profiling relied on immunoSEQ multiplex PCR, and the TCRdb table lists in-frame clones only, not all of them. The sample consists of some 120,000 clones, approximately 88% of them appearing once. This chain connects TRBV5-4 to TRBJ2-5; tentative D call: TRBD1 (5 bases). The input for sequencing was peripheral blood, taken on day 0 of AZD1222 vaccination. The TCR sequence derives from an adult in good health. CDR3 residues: CASSLVNQGETQYF. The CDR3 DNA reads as TGTGCCAGCAGCTTGGTAAATCAGGGTGAGACCCAGTACTTC. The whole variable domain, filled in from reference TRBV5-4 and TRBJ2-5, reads ETGVTQSPTHLIKTRGQQVTLRCSSQSGHNTVSWYQQALGQGPQFIFQYYREEENGRGNFPPRFSGLQFPNYSSELNVNALELDDSALYLCASSLVNQGETQYFGPGTRLLVL.